Presented here are 20 T cell receptor beta chains from one specimen sequenced in a study of shared clonotypes between healthy human individuals. Sequencing was performed with immunoSEQ multiplex PCR; in TCRdb, only in-frame clones are kept and a portion is missing. The sample lists some 580,000 clones; nearly 98% were seen once. Naive CD8 populations comprised CD45RO-negative cells positively selected for CCR7, excluding terminally differentiated effector memory CD45RA+ cells. Sequenced input: naive CD8+ T cells sorted from blood. The receptors were gathered from a man aged 25 to 40 in good health.

The chain carries TRBV15 and TRBJ2-7; D possibly corresponds to TRBD2 (6 bases). The germline CDR1 and CDR2 sequences are LNHNV and YYDKDF (reference sequence). V was cut by 0 bases and J by 3 bases, with 12 bases left in between. The CDR3 extends over 15 amino acids. CDR3 in amino acids: CATSRDGTDYYEQYF. The CDR3 bases are TGTGCCACCAGCAGAGACGGGACTGACTACTACGAGCAGTACTTC.

V gene TRBV27 combines with J gene TRBJ2-1; TRBD2 matches 10 bases. There are 15 residues in the CDR3. The germline V gene has CDR1 MNHEY and CDR2 SMNVEV (reference sequence). Losses at the gene ends were 7 bases for V and 3 bases for J; bases not matched to a gene: 6. The CDR3 is CASTTLAGDYNEQFF. The CDR3 region has the DNA TGTGCCAGCACCACTCTAGCGGGAGACTACAATGAGCAGTTCTTC.

V usage is TRBV11-2 and J usage is TRBJ2-7; D not certain. This CDR3 has 13 amino acids. V was cut by 5 bases and J by 2 bases, with 10 bases left in between. From germline, CDR1 is SGHAT and CDR2 FQNNGV. The CDR3 region is CASSTRATYEQYF. CDR3 DNA: TGTGCCAGCAGCACCCGCGCTACCTACGAGCAGTACTTC.

This clone has just one count. V usage is TRBV14 and J usage is TRBJ2-7; 10 bases are a match to TRBD1. The CDR3 totals 15 residues. The germline V gene encodes CDR1 SGHDN and CDR2 FVKESK. After removal of 3 bases from V and 2 bases from J, the junction contained 4 bases not matched to a gene. CDR3 sequence (DNA): TGTGCCAGCAGCCACCGGGACAGGGGAACCTACGAGCAGTACTTC. Translation gives CASSHRDRGTYEQYF.

The chain employs TRBV7-9 and TRBJ1-1; D ambiguous. The ends were cut back, 1 base at V and 1 base at J, with 10 bases in the middle. Per the germline V gene, CDR1 is SEHNR and CDR2 is FQNEAQ (reference sequence). The length of the CDR3 is 15 residues. The chain's CDR3 is CASSLDQNRNTEAFF. The DNA for the CDR3 is TGTGCCAGCAGCTTAGATCAAAACCGGAACACTGAAGCTTTCTTT.

The chain carries TRBV6-5 and TRBJ2-7; a possible D gene is TRBD1 (6 bases). The ends were cut back, 4 bases at V and 3 bases at J, with 16 bases in the middle. The CDR3 has 15 amino acids. Germline CDR1 reads MNHEY; CDR2 reads SVGAGI. The CDR3 nucleotides read TGTGCCAGCAGTTCGCCGAAGACAGGTATCTACGAGCAGTACTTC. This encodes CASSSPKTGIYEQYF.

V and J are TRBV6-5 and TRBJ2-1; either TRBD1 or TRBD2 may fit D (5 bases each). The CDR3 spans 15 residues. Germline V CDR1 and CDR2: MNHEY, SVGAGI. With 5 bases removed from V and 4 bases from J, the gap between germline ends came to 15 bases. The CDR3 coding sequence is TGTGCCAGCAGTCAAAGTTCCGGGACGTACAATGAGCAGTTCTTC. Its translation: CASSQSSGTYNEQFF.

This clone is a singleton in its sample. The chain uses TRBV28 and TRBJ1-5; no definite D call. V shed 1 base and J shed 2 bases, with 9 bases lying between them. This CDR3 comprises 15 residues. From germline, CDR1 is MDHEN and CDR2 SYDVKM. The CDR3 sequence is CASSLSGLGNQPQHF. CDR3 DNA: TGTGCCAGCAGTTTATCCGGACTGGGCAATCAGCCCCAGCATTTT. Full variable domain (missing parts from reference TRBV28 and TRBJ1-5): DVKVTQSSRYLVKRTGEKVFLECVQDMDHENMFWYRQDPGLGLRLIYFSYDVKMKEKGDIPEGYSVSREKKERFSLILESASTNQTSMYLCASSLSGLGNQPQHFGDGTRLSIL.

The rearrangement joins TRBV15 to TRBJ1-5, with D possibly TRBD1 on 5 matching bases. The V gene's germline CDR1 is LNHNV and CDR2 YYDKDF (reference sequence). CDR3 size: 14 residues. V was pared by 3 bases and J by 7 bases, with 13 bases between. The DNA of the CDR3 is TGTGCCACCAGCAGTATAACAGGAGAACAGCCCCAGCATTTT. This encodes CATSSITGEQPQHF.

V usage is TRBV12-5 and J usage is TRBJ2-2; D gene ambiguous. Trimming shortened V by 7 bases and J by 4 bases, and 10 bases separated the two germline ends. Germline CDR1 and CDR2: LGHNT and FRNRAP. The length of the CDR3 is 13 residues. In DNA, the CDR3 is TGTGCTAGTGCCAGGTCGGGCACCGGGGAGCTGTTTTTT. Translated: CASARSGTGELFF.

The V gene is TRBV28, the J gene TRBJ1-5, with D perhaps matching TRBD1 (5 bases). The CDR3 loop spans 16 amino acids. Trimming pared 2 bases from V and 7 bases from J, leaving 18 bases between. Looked up from germline, CDR1 is MDHEN and CDR2 is SYDVKM. In DNA, the CDR3 is TGTGCCAGCAGTTTAACTTCGGGGGGAATCGTGCAGCCCCAGCATTTT. This gives the protein CASSLTSGGIVQPQHF. Supplemented by reference TRBV28 and TRBJ1-5, the full variable domain reads DVKVTQSSRYLVKRTGEKVFLECVQDMDHENMFWYRQDPGLGLRLIYFSYDVKMKEKGDIPEGYSVSREKKERFSLILESASTNQTSMYLCASSLTSGGIVQPQHFGDGTRLSIL.

V gene TRBV29-1 combines with J gene TRBJ1-4; a possible D gene is TRBD1 (6 bases). V lost 2 bases, J lost 12 bases, and 16 bases lay in between. Germline V gene lookup returns CDR1 SQVTM and CDR2 ANQGSEA. The length of the CDR3 is 13 residues. CDR3 in amino acids: CSVENRENGELFF. The CDR3 DNA sequence: TGCAGCGTTGAAAACAGGGAGAACGGAGAACTGTTTTTT.

The chain recombines TRBV9 with TRBJ1-1; maybe TRBD1 (5 bases). V lost 4 bases and J 0 bases, leaving 16 bases between the germline ends. From germline, CDR1 is SGDLS and CDR2 YYNGEE. The CDR3 is 16 amino acids. For the CDR3, the DNA is TGTGCCAGCAGCCTCGTCCTCAGGGAGGTGAACACTGAAGCTTTCTTT. Translated: CASSLVLREVNTEAFF. The full variable domain, its missing parts supplied by reference TRBV9 and TRBJ1-1, is DSGVTQTPKHLITATGQRVTLRCSPRSGDLSVYWYQQSLDQGLQFLIQYYNGEERAKGNILERFSAQQFPDLHSELNLSSLELGDSALYFCASSLVLREVNTEAFFGQGTRLTVV.

The chain has TRBV9 and TRBJ2-3, with D possibly matching TRBD1 (6 bases). With 1 base removed from V and 2 bases from J, the gap between germline ends came to 11 bases. The germline gives CDR1 SGDLS, CDR2 YYNGEE. CDR3 size: 15 residues. The CDR3 coding sequence is TGTGCCAGCAGCGTACAGGGACACCACACAGATACGCAGTATTTT. Encoded protein: CASSVQGHHTDTQYF.

The CDR3 nucleotides read TGTGCCAGCAGTTCCCTGACCTACGAGCAGTACTTC. It specifies CASSSLTYEQYF. V is TRBV28 and J is TRBJ2-7, with unresolved D. Germline values: CDR1 MDHEN, CDR2 SYDVKM. The germline V and J ends were trimmed by 4 bases and 2 bases, with 6 bases remaining between them. The CDR3 contains 12 residues.

The V gene is TRBV5-6, the J gene TRBJ2-7, with TRBD2 identical over 7 bases. V lost 5 bases, J lost 2 bases, and 7 bases stayed unmatched. In germline, CDR1 is SGHDT, CDR2 YYEEEE. The CDR3 covers 14 residues. CDR3 amino acids: CASSPAGSTYEQYF. In DNA, the CDR3 is TGTGCCAGCAGTCCAGCGGGATCTACCTACGAGCAGTACTTC. The variable domain in full, completed from reference TRBV5-6 and TRBJ2-7, reads DAGVTQSPTHLIKTRGQQVTLRCSPKSGHDTVSWYQQALGQGPQFIFQYYEEEERQRGNFPDRFSGHQFPNYSSELNVNALLLGDSALYLCASSPAGSTYEQYFGPGTRLTVT.

About this clone itself: Other DNA sequences in this specimen translate into the identical CDR3. The gene calls are TRBV2 and TRBJ2-7, with 9 nucleotides matching TRBD1. The CDR3 length is 13 residues. Germline V gene data show CDR1 as SNHLY and CDR2 as FYNNEI. Trimming at V came to 6 bases and at J to 3 bases, leaving 3 bases not matched to a gene. This CDR3 reads CASSGTGSYEQYF. The CDR3 DNA reads TGTGCCAGCAGCGGGACAGGGAGCTACGAGCAGTACTTC.

This chain joins TRBV27 and TRBJ2-7; weak D call: TRBD1 (6 bases). Trimming left V 6 bases short and J 5 bases short, with 20 bases between. The CDR3 extends over 15 amino acids. The V gene's germline CDR1 is MNHEY and CDR2 SMNVEV (reference sequence). This chain's CDR3 is CASRIRDTYVHEQYF. The CDR3 nucleotides are TGTGCCAGCAGGATCCGGGACACTTACGTTCACGAGCAGTACTTC.

Only one count was recorded for this clone. This chain uses TRBV11-2 with TRBJ2-7, with D uncertain. This CDR3 spans 13 amino acids. V was clipped by 2 bases and J by 5 bases, with 10 bases between them. Per germline, CDR1 SGHAT and CDR2 FQNNGV. The CDR3 sequence: CASSLLVGDEQYF. In DNA, the CDR3 is TGTGCCAGCAGCTTACTAGTCGGAGACGAGCAGTACTTC.

A remark on this clone: At one boundary the junction diverges from the germline segment, which might be a read error. Other DNA sequences in the sample encode the same CDR3. The rearrangement links TRBV7-9 to TRBJ1-5; D gene uncertain. The germline gives CDR1 SEHNR, CDR2 FQNEAQ (reference sequence). The CDR3 covers 12 residues. DNA of the CDR3: TGTGCCAGCAGCTTAGGCAACCAGCCCCAGCATTTT. Encoded protein: CASSLGNQPQHF.